The 10 T cell receptor beta chains reported below all come from one sample, sequenced in a study of post-analysis software for immune sequencing data (dated by TCRdb to the mid-2010s). These receptors' antigens are unknown. What the research found in general, with its limitations: Patients showed significantly higher frequencies than controls for 4 or 5 TRBV segments, among them TRBV5-6, TRBV5-1 and TRBV20-1.

Libraries were prepared through PCR. The sequencing machine was an Illumina HiSeq 2500. Unique molecular identifiers were incorporated into TCR beta cDNA libraries to reduce PCR and sequencing biases. The raw public reads went through TCRdb reprocessing: fastp at Q25, MiXCR clone calling, in-frame beta chains kept. Records with the same CDR3 protein are collapsed into one entry carrying the most frequent genes and DNA. The sample has roughly 600,000 distinct CDR3 sequences on record, 44% of them singletons. The ten biggest clones cover more than 1.5% of the sample. Input material: blood. These receptors were taken from a girl aged 10 to 17 with multiple sclerosis.

This clonotype has a handful of counts. The chain is built from TRBV12-3 or TRBV12-4 and TRBJ2-3; tentative D call: TRBD1 (6 bases). V lost 6 bases and J lost 1, with 14 bases in between. The CDR3 runs to 15 residues. The CDR3 sequence: CASSPDRIGTDTQYF. CDR3 DNA: TGTGCCAGCAGCCCCGACAGGATAGGCACAGATACGCAGTATTTT.

This clonotype was detected only a few times. V is TRBV27 and J is TRBJ2-5, with D uncertain. This CDR3 region has 13 residues. Trimming shortened V by 2 bases and J by 5 bases, and 9 bases separated the two germline ends. Germline V CDR1 and CDR2: MNHEY, SMNVEV (reference sequence). The CDR3 loop is CASSLGLRETQYF. The CDR3, as DNA: TGTGCCAGCAGTTTAGGTCTTCGGGAGACCCAGTACTTC.

The chain uses TRBV10-3 and TRBJ2-4; TRBD1 matches 7 bases. CDR3 size: 14 residues. Germline CDR1 and CDR2: ENHRY and SYGVKD. Germline trimming cut 6 bases from V and 13 bases from J; bases unmatched to any gene: 15. CDR3 sequence (DNA): TGTGCCATCAGGGGCCAGGGGGACCGCTACAAGCAGTACTTC. Translated, it gives CAIRGQGDRYKQYF.

The sample holds a few counts of this clonotype. This chain joins TRBV20-1 and TRBJ2-7, with D uncertain. With 3 bases removed from V and 2 bases from J, the gap between germline ends came to 11 bases. The CDR3 runs 13 residues. The germline V gene has CDR1 DFQATT and CDR2 SNEGSKA (reference sequence). Written as DNA, the CDR3 is TGCAGTGCTAGTAAGTTACAGACCTACGAGCAGTACTTC. Protein: CSASKLQTYEQYF.

In its sample, this clonotype was seen a few times. This sequence joins TRBV4-1 and TRBJ1-2; D gene ambiguous. Looked up from germline, CDR1 is MGHRA and CDR2 is YSYEKL. This CDR3 spans 14 amino acids. Trimming took 5 bases from V and 4 from J, leaving 14 bases between them. Here the CDR3 DNA reads TGCGCCAGCAGCTCGGCACGGGGTGCCTATGGCTACACCTTC. Its protein is CASSSARGAYGYTF.

This clonotype was counted once. It may be a read error: a sequence one base away is much more abundant. The V and J genes are TRBV6-5 and TRBJ2-1, with 8 nucleotides matching TRBD2. This CDR3 is 18 amino acids long. Germline V lookup: CDR1 MNHEY, CDR2 SVGAGI. The CDR3 here is CASSYSLIAGTLYNGQFF. The CDR3 DNA is TGTGCCAGCAGTTACTCCCTGATAGCGGGGACTCTTTACAATGGGCAGTTCTTC.

J is TRBJ2-1 and V is TRBV20-1; D not resolved. The V end lost 7 bases, the J end lost 7 bases, and 11 bases lay between the germline ends. Germline V gene sequence: CDR1 DFQATT, CDR2 SNEGSKA (reference sequence). The CDR3 totals 11 residues. In nucleotides, the CDR3 is TGCAGTGTTCTCGATGGGAATGAGCAGTTCTTC. Its protein product is CSVLDGNEQFF.

This clonotype has more than one count but fewer than ten. This sequence joins TRBV20-1 and TRBJ2-1; 12 bases map to TRBD2. Per germline, CDR1 DFQATT and CDR2 SNEGSKA (reference sequence). The CDR3 extends over 14 amino acids. J lost 8 bases, V lost 5 bases, and 7 bases had no gene match. The DNA of the CDR3 is TGCAGTGCTCCCGGACTAGCGGGATCATATGAGCAGTTCTTC. This sequence encodes CSAPGLAGSYEQFF.

The chain employs TRBV6-2 or TRBV6-3 and TRBJ2-1; TRBD2 is a possible D gene (6 bases). Per germline, CDR1 MNHEY and CDR2 SVGEGT. The CDR3 contains 17 residues. V was cut by 4 bases and J by 9 bases, with 25 bases left in between. The CDR3 protein is CASSWGGSGLRWGEQFF. CDR3 sequence (DNA): TGTGCCAGCAGTTGGGGAGGTAGCGGCTTAAGGTGGGGTGAGCAGTTCTTC.

This clonotype was observed many times. The J gene is TRBJ2-7, the V gene TRBV29-1; a weak D match, TRBD2 (6 bases). The CDR3 sequence is 12 residues long. The ends were cut back, 5 bases at V and 3 bases at J, with 11 bases in the middle. Looked up from germline, CDR1 is SQVTM and CDR2 is ANQGSEA. The CDR3 region is CSVNGGYYEQYF. CDR3 DNA: TGCAGCGTTAACGGAGGGTACTACGAGCAGTACTTC.